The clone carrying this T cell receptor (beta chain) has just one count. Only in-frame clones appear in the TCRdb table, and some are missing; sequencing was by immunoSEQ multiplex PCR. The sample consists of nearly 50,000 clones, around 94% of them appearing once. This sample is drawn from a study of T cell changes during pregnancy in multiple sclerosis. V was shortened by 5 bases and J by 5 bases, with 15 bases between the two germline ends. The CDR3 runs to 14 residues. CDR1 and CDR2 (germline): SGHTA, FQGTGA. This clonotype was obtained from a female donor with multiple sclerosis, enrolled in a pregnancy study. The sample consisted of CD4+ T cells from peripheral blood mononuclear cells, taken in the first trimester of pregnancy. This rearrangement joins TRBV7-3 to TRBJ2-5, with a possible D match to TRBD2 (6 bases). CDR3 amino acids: CASSPPGDGETQYF. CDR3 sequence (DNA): TGTGCCAGCAGCCCTCCGGGAGACGGGGAGACCCAGTACTTC. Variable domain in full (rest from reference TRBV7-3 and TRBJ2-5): GAGVSQTPSNKVTEKGKYVELRCDPISGHTALYWYRQSLGQGPEFLIYFQGTGAADDSGLPNDRFFAVRPEGSVSTLKIQRTERGDSAVYLCASSPPGDGETQYFGPGTRLLVL.